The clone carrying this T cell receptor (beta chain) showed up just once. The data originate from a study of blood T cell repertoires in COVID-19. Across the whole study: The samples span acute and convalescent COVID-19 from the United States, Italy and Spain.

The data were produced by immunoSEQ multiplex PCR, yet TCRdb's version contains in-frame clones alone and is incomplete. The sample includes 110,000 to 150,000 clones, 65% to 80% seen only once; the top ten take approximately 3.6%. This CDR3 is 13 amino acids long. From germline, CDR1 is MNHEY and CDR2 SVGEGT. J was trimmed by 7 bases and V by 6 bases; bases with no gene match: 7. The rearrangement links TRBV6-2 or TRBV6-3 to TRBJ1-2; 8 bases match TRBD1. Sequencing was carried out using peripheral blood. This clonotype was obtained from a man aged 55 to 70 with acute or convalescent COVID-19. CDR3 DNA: TGTGCCAGCAGCCCACAGGGGGGGCTTGGCTACACCTTC. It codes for CASSPQGGLGYTF.